These T cell receptor beta chains were read from a single sample in a study of regulatory T cells in long-lasting Graves disease. MiXCR was run by TCRdb on the multiplex PCR reads, yielding one entry per CDR3 protein. Here the sample spans 400,000 or so distinct CDR3 sequences, less than 25% being singletons. Source: peripheral blood mononuclear cells (PBMCs), taken when the disease was refractory, from a patient treated with antithyroid drugs. The receptors were gathered from a female donor with Graves disease. CDR3s include the opening cysteine and the closing phenylalanine or tryptophan. Fields, in order: J gene, D gene, V gene, clone size, CDR3 DNA, CDR3 protein. D genes are given only for firm matches. Clone size, where shown, is once, few, many, or a class for clones that have expanded.

TRBJ2-7 | TRBD2 | TRBV27 | . | TGTGCCAGCAGTACAATACTAGCGGGGGATGTCGAGCAGTACTTC | CASSTILAGDVEQYF
TRBJ2-5 | . | TRBV7-9 | . | TGTGCCAGCAGCTTAGGGCCAGGCCCCCAAGAGACCCAGTACTTC | CASSLGPGPQETQYF
TRBJ2-7 | TRBD1 | TRBV10-3 | few | TGTGCCATCAGACCAACACAGGGGTTATACGAGCAGTACTTC | CAIRPTQGLYEQYF
TRBJ1-2 | . | TRBV11-2 | . | TGTGCCAGCAGCGCTGACAGGTCTAATGGCTACACCTTC | CASSADRSNGYTF
TRBJ2-5 | TRBD1 | TRBV19 | many | TGTGCCAGTACCTCGGGGACAGGCTACCAAGAGACCCAGTACTTC | CASTSGTGYQETQYF
TRBJ1-5 | . | TRBV12-3/TRBV12-4 | many | TGTGCCAGCAGCCCAATGATGAGCCACAATCAGCCCCAGCATTTT | CASSPMMSHNQPQHF
TRBJ2-2 | TRBD2 | TRBV24-1 | . | TGTGCCACCAGTACCCTAGCGGGATCGGGGGCGAACACCGGGGAGCTGTTTTTT | CATSTLAGSGANTGELFF
TRBJ2-7 | TRBD1 | TRBV20-1 | many | TGCAGTGCCGCCGGGACAGGGTTCGACTACGAGCAGTACTTC | CSAAGTGFDYEQYF
TRBJ1-6 | TRBD1 | TRBV19 | few | TGTGCCAGTAGTATGGAGGACAGGCTCTGGGGGCCCCTCCACTTT | CASSMEDRLWGPLHF
TRBJ2-7 | TRBD2 | TRBV24-1 | few | TGTGCCACCTGTCGGGGGGTTGTAGCCGCGGGACTAGTAATCAACGAGCAGTACTTC | CATCRGVVAAGLVINEQYF
TRBJ2-7 | TRBD2 | TRBV6-2/TRBV6-3 | many | TGTGCCAGCAGTTACAGGGGTCTAGCGGTTCGCGAGCAGTACTTC | CASSYRGLAVREQYF
TRBJ1-4 | . | TRBV28 | many | TGTGCCAGCAGTCTTGATTTCACTAATGAAAAACTGTTTTTT | CASSLDFTNEKLFF
TRBJ1-1 | TRBD1 | TRBV7-9 | few | TGTGCCAGCAGCTTAGTAGCCCTCAGGGGGTCTAGCACTGAAGCTTTCTTT | CASSLVALRGSSTEAFF
TRBJ2-7 | TRBD1 | TRBV7-2 | . | TGTGCCAGCAGCTTAGCGGGGACAGGTTACGAGCAGTACTTC | CASSLAGTGYEQYF
TRBJ1-5 | TRBD1 | TRBV19 | few | TGTGCCAGTACCGAGGGGGCCCCGGGGGCCTATCGCAATCAGCCCCAGCATTTT | CASTEGAPGAYRNQPQHF
TRBJ1-1 | . | TRBV7-4 | . | TGTGCCAGCAGCTTAGAGAGGTGGGCGTTGAACACTGAAGCTTTCTTT | CASSLERWALNTEAFF
TRBJ2-3 | . | TRBV2 | few | TGTGCCAGCAGTAATCAGGGAGGACATTCAACGCAGTATTTT | CASSNQGGHSTQYF
TRBJ1-1 | . | TRBV29-1 | . | TGCAGCGTTGAAGCAGTGGCGAGGGGCACTGAAGCTTTCTTT | CSVEAVARGTEAFF
TRBJ2-4 | . | TRBV18 | . | TGTGCCAGCTCACCACCGGTTGGGGGCCAGATATTAGCCAAAAACATTCAGTACTTC | CASSPPVGGQILAKNIQYF
TRBJ1-3 | . | TRBV9 | . | TGTGCCAGCAGCCCATCACATTACAATGGAAACACCATATATTTT | CASSPSHYNGNTIYF
TRBJ2-2 | TRBD2 | TRBV7-9 | . | TGTGCCAGCAGCTTGGGACCGGGACTAGCGGGAGTGGAGCTGTTTTTT | CASSLGPGLAGVELFF
TRBJ2-7 | . | TRBV30 | . | TGTGCCTGGAGTCGGTCAGTTTCCTACGAGCTGTACTTC | CAWSRSVSYELYF
TRBJ1-1 | . | TRBV6-2/TRBV6-3 | many | TGTGCCAGCACCGGACCTTCGTCCTCCCGGACTGAAGCTTTCTTT | CASTGPSSSRTEAFF
TRBJ2-7 | . | TRBV20-1 | . | TGCAGTGCTGCCGGACTCATCGTCTACGAGCAGTACTTC | CSAAGLIVYEQYF
TRBJ2-7 | . | TRBV7-2 | many | TGTGCCAGCAGCTTAGTGAGGAGGGGGCTACAGTACTTC | CASSLVRRGLQYF
TRBJ2-7 | . | TRBV30 | few | TGTGCCCTGGAGTTTCCCTACGAGCAGTACTTC | CALEFPYEQYF
TRBJ2-7 | TRBD2 | TRBV12-3/TRBV12-4 | many | TGTGCCAGCAGTCGGGACTACATGGGGGAGCAGTACTTC | CASSRDYMGEQYF
TRBJ2-2 | . | TRBV12-5 | many | TGTGCTAGTGGGAGTCCCTCCGGGGAGCTGTTTTTT | CASGSPSGELFF
TRBJ2-7 | . | TRBV19 | . | TGTGCCAGTAGTATAGATCCTGACTACGAGCAGTACTTC | CASSIDPDYEQYF
TRBJ2-5 | . | TRBV20-1 | many | TGCAGTGCTAGCTGGTATCCAGGGACCCAGTACTTC | CSASWYPGTQYF
TRBJ2-3 | . | TRBV7-2 | . | TGTGCCAGCAGCCCAATAGAGGGACCAGATACGCAGTATTTT | CASSPIEGPDTQYF
TRBJ2-2 | TRBD2 | TRBV7-6 | . | TGTGCCAGCAGCTTAGGGGGACTAGCGGGATACACCGGGGAGCTGTTTTTT | CASSLGGLAGYTGELFF
TRBJ1-4 | . | TRBV6-9 | many | TGTGCCAGCAGTTCCCCCCACAGAACTAATGAAAAACTGTTTTTT | CASSSPHRTNEKLFF
TRBJ2-7 | TRBD2 | TRBV7-9 | few | TGTGCCAGCGGCAGACTAGCGGGAGCGAATTACGAGCAGTACTTC | CASGRLAGANYEQYF
TRBJ1-5 | . | TRBV6-2/TRBV6-3 | many | TGTGCCAGCAGTCTCAGCTGGGAGCCCCAGCATTTT | CASSLSWEPQHF
TRBJ1-6 | . | TRBV6-1 | many | TGTGCCAGCAGCCCCCGCTGGGAGGCGGGATATAATTCACCCCTCCACTTT | CASSPRWEAGYNSPLHF
TRBJ2-7 | . | TRBV7-2 | . | TGTGCCAGCAGCATAAGACTAGTTCCCTACGAGCAGTACTTC | CASSIRLVPYEQYF
TRBJ1-5 | . | TRBV28 | many | TGTGCCAGCATCTTACGGGGCAATCAGCCCCAGCATTTT | CASILRGNQPQHF
TRBJ1-4 | . | TRBV9 | few | TGTGCCAGCAGCGCCGACAGAGAGAATGAAAAACTGTTTTTT | CASSADRENEKLFF
TRBJ2-5 | . | TRBV24-1 | many | TGTGCCACCAGTGTTGCAGGAGGGACCCAGTACTTC | CATSVAGGTQYF
TRBJ1-5 | . | TRBV20-1 | many | TGCAGTGCCGAGGGGCCCCGGAATCAGCCCCAGCATTTT | CSAEGPRNQPQHF